The entry that follows covers one T cell receptor beta chain sequence. The antigen is not known. The data belong to a study of shared clonotypes between healthy human individuals. The germline CDR1 and CDR2 sequences are SGHTA and FQGNSA. V gave up 2 bases and J gave up 2 bases, with 9 bases separating them. The CDR3 contains 15 residues. Assay used: immunoSEQ multiplex PCR; TCRdb lists only in-frame clones, some missing. Altogether 800,000 to 1,200,000 clones are present, around 82% being singletons, with the ten largest covering more than 0.5%. Study observations and caveats: Researchers found naive subsets generally carried larger estimated richness than memory subsets. Of the naive CD4 clonotypes, around 4.8% were shared across a few donors.

Sequenced input: memory CD4+ T cells from PBMCs. Stated subset: CD45RA-negative fraction. The receptor's source is a man between 18 and 35 years old in good health. Some clones in this sample may be carry-over from other donors' samples. This chain uses TRBV7-2 with TRBJ1-4, with D maybe TRBD1 (6 bases). The CDR3 DNA reads as TGTGCCAGCAGCTTATCGCAGGGGACTAATGAAAAACTGTTTTTT. It encodes CASSLSQGTNEKLFF.